This T cell receptor beta chain was recorded in a study of CD8+ T cells in alopecia areata. Germline V gene lookup returns CDR1 SGDLS and CDR2 YYNGEE. This CDR3 is 14 amino acids long. Deletions cut 0 bases from V and 0 bases from J, with 6 bases between. Study-wide results and caveats: Especially in alopecia totalis/universalis, lesional scalp showed greater clonality than normal scalp did. Sharing of TCR sequences between patients (possibly for HLA-related reasons) was less clear than in mice.

Sorting of CD4+ and CD8+ T cells was performed on PBMCs. For this clone: Antigen unknown.

RNA extraction and reverse transcription yielded cDNA as sequencing template. The method was immunoSEQ multiplex PCR; TCRdb's version includes in-frame clones alone and lacks a portion of them. The sample consists of 150,000 to 200,000 clones, 50% to 60% of them appearing once. This clonotype was obtained from a human donor in good health. The sample was CD4+ T cells sorted from blood. The genes are TRBV9 and TRBJ2-5; no clear D. The CDR3 DNA reads as TGTGCCAGCAGCGTAGTAGGGAACCAAGAGACCCAGTACTTC. Its protein product is CASSVVGNQETQYF.